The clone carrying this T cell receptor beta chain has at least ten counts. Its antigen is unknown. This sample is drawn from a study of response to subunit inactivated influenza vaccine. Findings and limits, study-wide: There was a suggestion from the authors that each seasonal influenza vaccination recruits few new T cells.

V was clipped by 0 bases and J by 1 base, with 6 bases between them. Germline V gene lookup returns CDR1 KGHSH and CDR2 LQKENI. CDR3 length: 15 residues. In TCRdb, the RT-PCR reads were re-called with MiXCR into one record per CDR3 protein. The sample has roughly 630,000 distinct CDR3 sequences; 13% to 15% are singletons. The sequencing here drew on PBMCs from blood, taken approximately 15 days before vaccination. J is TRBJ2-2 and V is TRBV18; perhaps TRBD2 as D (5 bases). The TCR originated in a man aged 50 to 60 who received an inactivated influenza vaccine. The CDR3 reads CASSPPSGNTGELFF. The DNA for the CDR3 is TGTGCCAGCTCACCACCCAGCGGGAACACCGGGGAGCTGTTTTTT. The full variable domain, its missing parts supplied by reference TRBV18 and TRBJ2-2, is NAGVMQNPRHLVRRRGQEARLRCSPMKGHSHVYWYRQLPEEGLKFMVYLQKENIIDESGMPKERFSAEFPKEGPSILRIQQVVRGDSAAYFCASSPPSGNTGELFFGEGSRLTVL.